Presented here are 4 T cell receptor beta chains from one specimen sequenced in a study of blood T cell repertoires in COVID-19. TCRdb's copy holds only in-frame clones and misses some; the assay was immunoSEQ multiplex PCR. The profile covers about 53,000 clones, with about 83% appearing a single time and 3.5% to 4.5% taken by the ten largest. The material sequenced was peripheral blood. Every receptor here comes from a man aged 45 to 65 with acute or convalescent COVID-19.

This clone was detected only a few times. The chain links TRBV10-3 to TRBJ1-1; TRBD1 matches 10 bases. The CDR3 extends over 14 amino acids. Germline CDR1 is ENHRY and CDR2 is SYGVKD. V gave up 6 bases and J gave up 2 bases; unmatched junction bases: 3. The CDR3 is CAIRDRGRNTEAFF. As DNA, the CDR3 is TGTGCCATCAGAGACAGGGGGCGAAACACTGAAGCTTTCTTT.

The chain joins TRBV6-4 to TRBJ1-6, with 7 positions matching TRBD1. V lost 5 bases and J lost 10; bases outside the gene matches: 14. Germline V gene sequence: CDR1 MRHNA, CDR2 SNTAGT. The CDR3 has 16 residues. As DNA, the CDR3 is TGTGCCAGCAGTCGGGAACCAAGAACAGGGGCCTCACCCCTCCACTTT. Its translation: CASSREPRTGASPLHF.

The chain links TRBV11-1 to TRBJ1-2; D ambiguous. This CDR3 contains 13 residues. Germline V CDR1 and CDR2: SGHAT, FQDESV (reference sequence). The V and J ends lost 3 bases and 7 bases respectively, with 12 bases between them. CDR3 region: CASSFSAPGGYTF. CDR3 DNA: TGTGCCAGCAGCTTTTCGGCCCCGGGTGGCTACACCTTC.

V usage is TRBV28 and J usage is TRBJ1-4; D may be TRBD1 (6 bases). The V end lost 6 bases, the J end lost 8 bases, and 19 bases lay between the germline ends. The CDR3 is made up of 15 amino acids. Germline V CDR1 and CDR2: MDHEN, SYDVKM. The CDR3 reads CASRTLTGSGEKLFF. The CDR3 DNA sequence: TGTGCCAGCAGGACCTTAACAGGGAGTGGGGAAAAACTGTTTTTT.